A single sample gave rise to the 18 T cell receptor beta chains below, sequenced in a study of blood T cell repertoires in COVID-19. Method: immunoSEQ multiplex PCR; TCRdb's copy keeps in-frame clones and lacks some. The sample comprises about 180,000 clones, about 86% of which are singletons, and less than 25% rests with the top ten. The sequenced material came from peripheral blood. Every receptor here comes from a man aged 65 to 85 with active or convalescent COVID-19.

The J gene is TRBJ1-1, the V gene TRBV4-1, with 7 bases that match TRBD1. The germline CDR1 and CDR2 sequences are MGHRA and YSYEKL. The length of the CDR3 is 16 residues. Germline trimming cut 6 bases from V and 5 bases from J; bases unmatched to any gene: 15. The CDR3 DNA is TGCGCCAGCAGTACATATTTGACAGGGACGTTAACTGAAGCTTTCTTT. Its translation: CASSTYLTGTLTEAFF.

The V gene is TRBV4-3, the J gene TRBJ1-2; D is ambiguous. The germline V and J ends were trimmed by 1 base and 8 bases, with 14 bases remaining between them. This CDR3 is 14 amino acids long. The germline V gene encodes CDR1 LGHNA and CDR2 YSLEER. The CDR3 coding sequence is TGCGCCAGCAGCCAAGGCGCGCCCTCCGCGGGCTACACCTTC. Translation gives CASSQGAPSAGYTF.

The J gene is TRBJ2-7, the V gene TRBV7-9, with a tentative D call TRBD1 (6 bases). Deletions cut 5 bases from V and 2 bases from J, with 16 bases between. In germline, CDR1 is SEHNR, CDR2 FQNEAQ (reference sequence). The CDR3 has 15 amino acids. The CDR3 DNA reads TGTGCCAGCAGCCGACTGGGGGACAAAACCTACGAGCAGTACTTC. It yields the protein CASSRLGDKTYEQYF.

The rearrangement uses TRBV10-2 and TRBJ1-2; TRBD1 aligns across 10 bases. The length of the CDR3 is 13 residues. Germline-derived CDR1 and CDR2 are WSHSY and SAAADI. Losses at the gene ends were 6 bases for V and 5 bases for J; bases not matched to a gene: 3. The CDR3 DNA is TGCGCCAGCAGCGGGACAGGGGATTATGGCTACACCTTC. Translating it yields CASSGTGDYGYTF.

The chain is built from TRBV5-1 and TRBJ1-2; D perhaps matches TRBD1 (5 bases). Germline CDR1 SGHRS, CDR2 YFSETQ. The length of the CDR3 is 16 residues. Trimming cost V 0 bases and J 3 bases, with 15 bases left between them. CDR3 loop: CASSLVTYGQDYGYTF. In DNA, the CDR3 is TGCGCCAGCAGCTTGGTGACCTACGGACAAGACTATGGCTACACCTTC.

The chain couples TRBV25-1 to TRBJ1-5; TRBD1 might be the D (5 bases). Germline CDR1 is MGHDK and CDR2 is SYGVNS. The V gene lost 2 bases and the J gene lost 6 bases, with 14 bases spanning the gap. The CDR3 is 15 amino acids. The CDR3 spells CASSEAGRLGQPQHF. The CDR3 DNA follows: TGTGCCAGCAGTGAAGCGGGGCGTCTTGGTCAGCCCCAGCATTTT.

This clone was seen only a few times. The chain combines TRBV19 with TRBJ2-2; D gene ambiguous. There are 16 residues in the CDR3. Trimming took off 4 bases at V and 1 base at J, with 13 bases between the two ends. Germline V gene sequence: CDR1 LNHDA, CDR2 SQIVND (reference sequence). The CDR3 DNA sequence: TGTGCCAGTAGTACGTCGAGGCGACTGAACACCGGGGAGCTGTTTTTT. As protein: CASSTSRRLNTGELFF.

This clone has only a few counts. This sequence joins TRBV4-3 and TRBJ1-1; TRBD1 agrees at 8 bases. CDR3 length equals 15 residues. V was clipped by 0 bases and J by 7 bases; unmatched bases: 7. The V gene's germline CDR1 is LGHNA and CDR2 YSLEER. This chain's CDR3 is CASSQEGDRTIEAFF. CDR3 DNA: TGCGCCAGCAGCCAAGAGGGGGACAGGACGATTGAAGCTTTCTTT.

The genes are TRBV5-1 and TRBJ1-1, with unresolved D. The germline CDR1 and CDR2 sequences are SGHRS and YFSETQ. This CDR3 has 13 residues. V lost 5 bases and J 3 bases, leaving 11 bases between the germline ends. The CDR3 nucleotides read TGCGCCAGCAGGTCCACAGTCGACACTGAAGCTTTCTTT. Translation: CASRSTVDTEAFF.

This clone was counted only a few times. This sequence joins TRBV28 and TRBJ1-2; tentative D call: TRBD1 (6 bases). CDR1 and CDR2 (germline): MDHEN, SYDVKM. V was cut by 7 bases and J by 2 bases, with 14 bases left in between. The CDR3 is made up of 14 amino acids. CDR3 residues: CASTRGGGNYGYTF. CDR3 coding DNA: TGTGCCAGCACCCGGGGGGGCGGGAACTATGGCTACACCTTC.

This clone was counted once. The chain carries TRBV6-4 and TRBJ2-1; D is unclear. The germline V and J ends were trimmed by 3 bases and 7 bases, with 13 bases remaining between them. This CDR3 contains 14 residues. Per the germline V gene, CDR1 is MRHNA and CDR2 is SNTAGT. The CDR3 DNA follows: TGTGCCAGCAGTGAAAAATCTTGGCGGAATGAGCAGTTCTTC. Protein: CASSEKSWRNEQFF.

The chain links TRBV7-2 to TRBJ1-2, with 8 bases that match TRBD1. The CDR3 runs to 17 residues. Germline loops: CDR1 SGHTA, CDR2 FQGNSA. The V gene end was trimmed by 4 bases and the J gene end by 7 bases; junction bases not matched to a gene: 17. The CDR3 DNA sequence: TGTGCCAGCAGCTCCCTACCCCCCCTGACAGGGGCGGGTGGCTACACCTTC. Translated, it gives CASSSLPPLTGAGGYTF.

The CDR3 sequence: CASRSWTGGLYEQYF. In DNA form, the CDR3 reads TGTGCCAGCAGGAGCTGGACAGGGGGTCTGTACGAGCAGTACTTC. V gene TRBV2 combines with J gene TRBJ2-7; 10 bases fit TRBD1. This CDR3 comprises 15 residues. With 6 bases clipped from V and 4 bases from J, the junction kept 9 bases outside the gene matches. From germline, CDR1 is SNHLY and CDR2 FYNNEI.

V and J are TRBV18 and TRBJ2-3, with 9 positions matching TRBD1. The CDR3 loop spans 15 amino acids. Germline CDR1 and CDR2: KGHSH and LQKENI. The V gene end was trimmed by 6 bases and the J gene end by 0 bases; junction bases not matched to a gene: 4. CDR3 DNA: TGTGCCAGCTCCCAGGGACAGGGAAGCACAGATACGCAGTATTTT. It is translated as CASSQGQGSTDTQYF.

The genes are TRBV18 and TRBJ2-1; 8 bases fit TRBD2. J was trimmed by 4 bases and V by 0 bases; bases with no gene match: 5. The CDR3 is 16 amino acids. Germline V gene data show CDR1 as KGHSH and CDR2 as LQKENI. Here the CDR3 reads CASSPPSGGRYNEQFF. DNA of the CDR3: TGTGCCAGCTCACCACCGTCGGGGGGGAGGTACAATGAGCAGTTCTTC.

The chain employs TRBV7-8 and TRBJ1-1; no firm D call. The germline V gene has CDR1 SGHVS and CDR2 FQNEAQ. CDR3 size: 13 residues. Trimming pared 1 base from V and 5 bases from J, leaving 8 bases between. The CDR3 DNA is TGTGCCAGCAGCTTAGTCAGGTCTACTGAAGCTTTCTTT. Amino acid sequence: CASSLVRSTEAFF. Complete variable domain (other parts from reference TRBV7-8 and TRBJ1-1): GAGVSQSPRYKVAKRGQDVALRCDPISGHVSLFWYQQALGQGPEFLTYFQNEAQLDKSGLPSDRFFAERPEGSVSTLKIQRTQQEDSAVYLCASSLVRSTEAFFGQGTRLTVV.

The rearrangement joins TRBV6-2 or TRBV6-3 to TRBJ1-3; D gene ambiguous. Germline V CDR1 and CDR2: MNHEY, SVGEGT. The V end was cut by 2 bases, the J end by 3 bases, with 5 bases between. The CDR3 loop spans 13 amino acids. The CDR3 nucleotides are TGTGCCAGCAGTTACGCGGGTGGAAACACCATATATTTT. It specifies CASSYAGGNTIYF.

The CDR3 sequence is CASSSLTGIGEQFF. For the CDR3, the DNA is TGTGCCAGCAGCTCGTTAACAGGGATCGGTGAGCAGTTCTTC. This chain links TRBV7-2 with TRBJ2-1; a weak D match, TRBD1 (6 bases). CDR3 length: 14 residues. Per germline, CDR1 SGHTA and CDR2 FQGNSA. Trimming stripped 4 bases from V and 9 bases from J, with 16 bases between. Looking up the rest from reference TRBV7-2 and TRBJ2-1 gives the full variable domain: GAGVSQSPSNKVTEKGKDVELRCDPISGHTALYWYRQSLGQGLEFLIYFQGNSAPDKSGLPSDRFSAERTGGSVSTLTIQRTQQEDSAVYLCASSSLTGIGEQFFGPGTRLTVL.